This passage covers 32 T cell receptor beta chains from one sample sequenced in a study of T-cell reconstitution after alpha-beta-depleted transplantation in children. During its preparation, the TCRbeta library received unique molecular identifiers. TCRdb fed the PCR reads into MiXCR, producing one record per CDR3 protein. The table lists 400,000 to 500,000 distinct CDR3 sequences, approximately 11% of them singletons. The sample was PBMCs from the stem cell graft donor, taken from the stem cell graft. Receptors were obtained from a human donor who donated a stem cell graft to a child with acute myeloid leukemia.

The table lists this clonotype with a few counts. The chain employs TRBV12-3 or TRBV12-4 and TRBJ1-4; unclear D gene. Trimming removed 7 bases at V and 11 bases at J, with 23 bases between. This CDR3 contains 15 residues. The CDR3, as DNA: TGTGCCAGCACCGAACGCGGGCCGGTCGGAAAGAAACTGTTTTTT. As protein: CASTERGPVGKKLFF.

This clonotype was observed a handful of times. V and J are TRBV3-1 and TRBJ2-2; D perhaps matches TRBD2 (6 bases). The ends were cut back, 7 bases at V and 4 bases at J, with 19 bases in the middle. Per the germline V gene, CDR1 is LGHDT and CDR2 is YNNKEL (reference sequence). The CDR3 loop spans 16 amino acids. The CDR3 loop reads CASIGGAGPGTGELFF. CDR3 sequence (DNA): TGTGCCAGCATTGGCGGGGCGGGGCCGGGCACCGGGGAGCTGTTTTTT. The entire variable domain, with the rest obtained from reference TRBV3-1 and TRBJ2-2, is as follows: DTAVSQTPKYLVTQMGNDKSIKCEQNLGHDTMYWYKQDSKKFLKIMFSYNNKELIINETVPNRFSPKSPDKAHLNLHINSLELGDSAVYFCASIGGAGPGTGELFFGEGSRLTVL.

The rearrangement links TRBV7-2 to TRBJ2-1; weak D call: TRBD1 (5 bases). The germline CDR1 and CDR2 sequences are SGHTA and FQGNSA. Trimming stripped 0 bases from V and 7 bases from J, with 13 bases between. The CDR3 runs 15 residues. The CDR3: CASSLATGPWNEQFF. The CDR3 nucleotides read TGTGCCAGCAGCTTAGCCACAGGCCCGTGGAATGAGCAGTTCTTC. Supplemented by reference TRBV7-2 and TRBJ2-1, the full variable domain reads GAGVSQSPSNKVTEKGKDVELRCDPISGHTALYWYRQSLGQGLEFLIYFQGNSAPDKSGLPSDRFSAERTGGSVSTLTIQRTQQEDSAVYLCASSLATGPWNEQFFGPGTRLTVL.

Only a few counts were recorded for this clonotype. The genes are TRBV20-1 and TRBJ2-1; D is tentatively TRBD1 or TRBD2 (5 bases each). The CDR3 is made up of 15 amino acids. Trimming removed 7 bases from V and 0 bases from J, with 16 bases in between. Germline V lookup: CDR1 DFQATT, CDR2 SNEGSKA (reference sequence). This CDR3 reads CSVSVGASSYNEQFF. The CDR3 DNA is TGCAGTGTCTCTGTCGGGGCTAGCTCCTACAATGAGCAGTTCTTC.

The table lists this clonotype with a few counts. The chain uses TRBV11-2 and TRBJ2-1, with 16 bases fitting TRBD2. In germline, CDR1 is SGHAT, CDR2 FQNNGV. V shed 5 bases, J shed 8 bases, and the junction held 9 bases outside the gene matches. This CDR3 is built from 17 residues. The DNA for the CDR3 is TGTGCCAGCAGCAAAACCGGGACTAGCGGGAGGGTTTATGAGCAGTTCTTC. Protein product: CASSKTGTSGRVYEQFF.

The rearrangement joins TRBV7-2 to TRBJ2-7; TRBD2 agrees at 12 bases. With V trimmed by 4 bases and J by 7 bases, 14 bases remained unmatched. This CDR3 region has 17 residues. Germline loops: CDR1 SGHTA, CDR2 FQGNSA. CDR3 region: CASSSRGTSGRSREQYF. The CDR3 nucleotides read TGTGCCAGCAGCTCGAGGGGCACTAGCGGGAGGTCACGGGAGCAGTACTTC.

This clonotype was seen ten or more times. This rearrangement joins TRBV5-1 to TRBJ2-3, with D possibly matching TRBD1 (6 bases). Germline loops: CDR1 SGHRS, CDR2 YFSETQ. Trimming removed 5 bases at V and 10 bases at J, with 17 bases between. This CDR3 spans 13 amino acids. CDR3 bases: TGCGCCAGCAGTCCATCGGACAGCCGTTCGCAGTATTTT. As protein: CASSPSDSRSQYF.

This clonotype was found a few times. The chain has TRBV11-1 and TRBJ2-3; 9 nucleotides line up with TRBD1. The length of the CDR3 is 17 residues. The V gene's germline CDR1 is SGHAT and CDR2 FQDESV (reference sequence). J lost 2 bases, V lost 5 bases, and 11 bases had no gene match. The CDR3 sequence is CASSPNSGTGTTDTQYF. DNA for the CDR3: TGTGCCAGCAGCCCAAATTCCGGGACAGGGACCACAGATACGCAGTATTTT.

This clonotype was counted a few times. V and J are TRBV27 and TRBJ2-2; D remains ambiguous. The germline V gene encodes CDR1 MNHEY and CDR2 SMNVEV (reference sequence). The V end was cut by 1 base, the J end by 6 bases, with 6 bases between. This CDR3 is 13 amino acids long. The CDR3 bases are TGTGCCAGCAGTTTATTAGGGTCCGGGGAGCTGTTTTTT. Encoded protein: CASSLLGSGELFF.

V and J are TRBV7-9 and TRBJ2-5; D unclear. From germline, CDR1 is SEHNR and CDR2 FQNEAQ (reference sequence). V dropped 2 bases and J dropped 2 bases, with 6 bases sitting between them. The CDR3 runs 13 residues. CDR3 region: CASSLRSQETQYF. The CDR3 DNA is TGTGCCAGCAGCTTAAGGTCACAAGAGACCCAGTACTTC.

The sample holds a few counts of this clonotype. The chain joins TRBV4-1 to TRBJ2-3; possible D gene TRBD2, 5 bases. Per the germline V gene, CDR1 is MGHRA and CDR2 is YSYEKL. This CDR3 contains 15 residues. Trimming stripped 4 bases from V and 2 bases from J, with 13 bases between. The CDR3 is CASSRTRGYTDTQYF. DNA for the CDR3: TGCGCCAGCAGCCGGACCCGGGGTTACACAGATACGCAGTATTTT.

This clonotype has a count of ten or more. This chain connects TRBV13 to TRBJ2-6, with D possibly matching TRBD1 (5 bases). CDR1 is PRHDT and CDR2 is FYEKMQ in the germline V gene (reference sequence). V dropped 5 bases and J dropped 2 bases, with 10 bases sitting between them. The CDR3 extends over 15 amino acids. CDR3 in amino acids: CASSAQVAGANVLTF. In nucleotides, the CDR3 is TGTGCCAGCAGCGCACAGGTAGCTGGGGCCAACGTCCTGACTTTC. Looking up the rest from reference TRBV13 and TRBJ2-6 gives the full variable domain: AAGVIQSPRHLIKEKRETATLKCYPIPRHDTVYWYQQGPGQDPQFLISFYEKMQSDKGSIPDRFSAQQFSDYHSELNMSSLELGDSALYFCASSAQVAGANVLTFGAGSRLTVL.

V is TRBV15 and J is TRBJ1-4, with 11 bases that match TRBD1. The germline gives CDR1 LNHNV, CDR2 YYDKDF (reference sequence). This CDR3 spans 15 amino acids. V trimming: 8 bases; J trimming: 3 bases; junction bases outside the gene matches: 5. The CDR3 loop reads CATGQGASANEKLFF. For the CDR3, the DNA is TGTGCCACCGGACAGGGGGCTTCGGCTAATGAAAAACTGTTTTTT.

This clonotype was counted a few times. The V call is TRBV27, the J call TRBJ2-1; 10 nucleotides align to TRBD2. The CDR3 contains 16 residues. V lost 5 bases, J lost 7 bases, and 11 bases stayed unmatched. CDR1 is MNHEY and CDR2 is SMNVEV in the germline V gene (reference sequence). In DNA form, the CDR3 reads TGTGCCAGCAGTAGAGCCCTAGCGGGAGTGCGAAATGAGCAGTTCTTC. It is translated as CASSRALAGVRNEQFF.

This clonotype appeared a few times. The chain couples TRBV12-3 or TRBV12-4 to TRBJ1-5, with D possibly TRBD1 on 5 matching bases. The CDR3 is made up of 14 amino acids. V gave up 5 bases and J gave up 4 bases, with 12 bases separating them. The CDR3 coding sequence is TGTGCCAGCAGTATGACCCAGGGTAATCAGCCCCAGCATTTT. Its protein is CASSMTQGNQPQHF.

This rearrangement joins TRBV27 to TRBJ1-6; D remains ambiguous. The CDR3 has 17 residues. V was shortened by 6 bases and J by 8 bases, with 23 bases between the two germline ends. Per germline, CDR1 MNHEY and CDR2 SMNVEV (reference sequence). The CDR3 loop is CASRQASILPADSPLHF. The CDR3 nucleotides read TGTGCCAGCAGGCAAGCCTCCATTCTCCCGGCGGATTCACCCCTCCACTTT.

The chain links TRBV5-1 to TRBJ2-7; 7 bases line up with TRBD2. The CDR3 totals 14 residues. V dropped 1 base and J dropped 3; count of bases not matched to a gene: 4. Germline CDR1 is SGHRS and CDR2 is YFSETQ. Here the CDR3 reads CASSLWEGIYEQYF. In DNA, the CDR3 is TGCGCCAGCAGCTTGTGGGAGGGCATCTACGAGCAGTACTTC.

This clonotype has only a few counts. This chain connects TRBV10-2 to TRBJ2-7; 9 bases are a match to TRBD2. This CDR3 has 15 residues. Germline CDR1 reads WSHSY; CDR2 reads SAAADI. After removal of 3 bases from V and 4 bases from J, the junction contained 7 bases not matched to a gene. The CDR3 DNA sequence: TGCGCCAGCAGTGAAGGCGGGGGGGCCGGGTACGAGCAGTACGTC. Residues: CASSEGGGAGYEQYV.

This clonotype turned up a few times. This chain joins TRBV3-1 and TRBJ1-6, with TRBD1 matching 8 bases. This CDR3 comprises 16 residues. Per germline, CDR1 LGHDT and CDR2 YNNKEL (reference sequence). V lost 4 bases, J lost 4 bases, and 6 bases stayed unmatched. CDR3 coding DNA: TGTGCCAGCAGCCGCGTTACAGGGGGATATAATTCACCCCTCCACTTT. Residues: CASSRVTGGYNSPLHF.

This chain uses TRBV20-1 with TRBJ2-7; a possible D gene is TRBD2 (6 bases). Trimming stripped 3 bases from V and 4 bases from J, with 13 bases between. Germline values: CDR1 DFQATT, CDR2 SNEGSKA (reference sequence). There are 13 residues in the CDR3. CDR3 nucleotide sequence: TGCAGTGCTAGGGAAAGCCGGGGGTACGAGCAGTACGTC. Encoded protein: CSARESRGYEQYV.

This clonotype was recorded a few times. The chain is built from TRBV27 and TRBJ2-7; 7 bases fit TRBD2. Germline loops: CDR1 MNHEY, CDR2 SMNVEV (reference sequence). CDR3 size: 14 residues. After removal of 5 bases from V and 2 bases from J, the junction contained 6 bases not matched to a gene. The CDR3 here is CASSLEAGPYEQYF. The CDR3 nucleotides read TGTGCCAGCAGTCTTGAAGCGGGGCCCTACGAGCAGTACTTC.

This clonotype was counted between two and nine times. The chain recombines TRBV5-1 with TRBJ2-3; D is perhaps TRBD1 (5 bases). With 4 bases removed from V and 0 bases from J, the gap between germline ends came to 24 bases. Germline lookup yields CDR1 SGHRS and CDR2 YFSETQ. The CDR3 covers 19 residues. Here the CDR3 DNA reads TGCGCCAGCAGCCCCCTAGGACATCCAAGTACACTCAGCACAGATACGCAGTATTTT. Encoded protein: CASSPLGHPSTLSTDTQYF.

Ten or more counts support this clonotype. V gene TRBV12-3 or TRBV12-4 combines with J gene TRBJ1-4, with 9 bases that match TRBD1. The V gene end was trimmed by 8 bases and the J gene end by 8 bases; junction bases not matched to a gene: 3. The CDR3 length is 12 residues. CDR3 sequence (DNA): TGTGCCAGCGGGACAGGGAAGGAAAAACTGTTTTTT. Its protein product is CASGTGKEKLFF.

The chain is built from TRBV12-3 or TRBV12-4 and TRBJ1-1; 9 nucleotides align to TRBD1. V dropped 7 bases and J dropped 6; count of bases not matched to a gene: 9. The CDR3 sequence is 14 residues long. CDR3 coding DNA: TGTGCCAGCAACCCGACAGGGGGTTATTCTGAAGCTTTCTTT. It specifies CASNPTGGYSEAFF.

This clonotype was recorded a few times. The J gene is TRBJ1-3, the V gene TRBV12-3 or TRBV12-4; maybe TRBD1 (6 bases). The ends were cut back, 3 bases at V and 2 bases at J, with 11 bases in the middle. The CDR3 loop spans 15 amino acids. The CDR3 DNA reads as TGTGCCAGCAGTTTTATGGGGGCGGCTGGAAACACCATATATTTT. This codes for CASSFMGAAGNTIYF.

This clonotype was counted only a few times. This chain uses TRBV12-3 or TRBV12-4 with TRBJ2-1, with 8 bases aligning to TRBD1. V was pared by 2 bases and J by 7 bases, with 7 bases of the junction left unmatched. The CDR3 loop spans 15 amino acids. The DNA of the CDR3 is TGTGCCAGCAGTTTAATCCAGGGGGCAAGGAATGAGCAGTTCTTC. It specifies CASSLIQGARNEQFF.

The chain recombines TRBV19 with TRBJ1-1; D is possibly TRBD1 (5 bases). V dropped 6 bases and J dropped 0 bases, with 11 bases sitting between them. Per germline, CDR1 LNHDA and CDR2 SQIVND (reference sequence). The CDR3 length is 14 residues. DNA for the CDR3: TGTGCCAGTAGGACTAGGGGCATGAACACTGAAGCTTTCTTT. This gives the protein CASRTRGMNTEAFF.

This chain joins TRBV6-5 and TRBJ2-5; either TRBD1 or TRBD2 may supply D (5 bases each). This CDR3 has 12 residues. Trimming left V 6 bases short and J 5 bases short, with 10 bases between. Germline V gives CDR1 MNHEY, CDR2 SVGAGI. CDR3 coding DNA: TGTGCCAGCAGGGGGGTTGGCGAGACCCAGTACTTC. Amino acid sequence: CASRGVGETQYF.

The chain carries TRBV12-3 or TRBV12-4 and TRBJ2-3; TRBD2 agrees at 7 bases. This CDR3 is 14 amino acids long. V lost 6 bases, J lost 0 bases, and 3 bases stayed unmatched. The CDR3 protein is CASSRAGSTDTQYF. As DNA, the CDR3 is TGTGCCAGCAGCCGAGCGGGGAGCACAGATACGCAGTATTTT.

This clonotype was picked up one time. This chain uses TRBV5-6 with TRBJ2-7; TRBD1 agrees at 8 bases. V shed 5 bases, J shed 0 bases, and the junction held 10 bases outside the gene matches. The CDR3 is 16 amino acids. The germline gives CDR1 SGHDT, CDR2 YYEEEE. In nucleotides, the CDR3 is TGTGCCAGCAGGAACCGGGACAGGCTCCACTCCTACGAGCAGTACGTC. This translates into CASRNRDRLHSYEQYV.

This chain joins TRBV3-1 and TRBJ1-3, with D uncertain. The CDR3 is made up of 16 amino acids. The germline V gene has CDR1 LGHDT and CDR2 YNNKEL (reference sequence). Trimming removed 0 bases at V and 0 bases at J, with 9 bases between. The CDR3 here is CASSQDPRSSGNTIYF. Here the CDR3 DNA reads TGTGCCAGCAGCCAAGATCCACGGAGCTCTGGAAACACCATATATTTT.

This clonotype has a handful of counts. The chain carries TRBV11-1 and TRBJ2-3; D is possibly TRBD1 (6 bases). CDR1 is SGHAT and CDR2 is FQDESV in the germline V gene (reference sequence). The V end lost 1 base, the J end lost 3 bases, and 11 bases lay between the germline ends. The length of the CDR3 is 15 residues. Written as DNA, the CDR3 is TGTGCCAGCAGCTTAGGAGGGACACATACAGATACGCAGTATTTT. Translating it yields CASSLGGTHTDTQYF.